The 27 T cell receptor beta chains presented below share a single source sample, sequenced in a study of blood T cell repertoires in COVID-19. Some clones are missing from TCRdb's copy, which holds only in-frame ones; the method was immunoSEQ multiplex PCR. The sample holds 120,000 to 150,000 clones, around 84% seen once. The sequenced sample consisted of peripheral blood. Receptor source: an older woman with acute or convalescent COVID-19.

The chain links TRBV3-1 (or the pseudogene TRBV3-2) to TRBJ2-4, with D possibly TRBD1 on 5 matching bases. The CDR3 covers 15 residues. Germline V lookup: CDR1 LGHDT, CDR2 YNNKEL (reference sequence). Trimming took 1 base from V and 3 from J, leaving 10 bases between them. As DNA, the CDR3 is TGTGCCAGCAGCCAAGGTAGGACAAACAAAAACATTCAGTACTTC. It yields the protein CASSQGRTNKNIQYF.

The J gene is TRBJ2-5, the V gene TRBV7-6; weak D call: TRBD2 (5 bases). Trimming removed 2 bases from V and 5 bases from J, with 9 bases in between. Germline V gene lookup returns CDR1 SGHVS and CDR2 FNYEAQ. This CDR3 has 13 residues. The CDR3 DNA follows: TGTGCCAGCAGCTTAACAAAGCGGGAGACCCAGTACTTC. Translation gives CASSLTKRETQYF. Filled out from reference TRBV7-6 and TRBJ2-5, the complete variable domain reads GAGVSQSPRYKVTKRGQDVALRCDPISGHVSLYWYRQALGQGPEFLTYFNYEAQQDKSGLPNDRFSAERPEGSISTLTIQRTEQRDSAMYRCASSLTKRETQYFGPGTRLLVL.

The chain uses TRBV7-9 and TRBJ2-7, with TRBD2 identical over 9 bases. Germline loops: CDR1 SEHNR, CDR2 FQNEAQ (reference sequence). CDR3 size: 18 residues. Losses at the gene ends were 5 bases for V and 2 bases for J; bases not matched to a gene: 16. This chain's CDR3 is CASSQGAAGGPTAYEQYF. The DNA for the CDR3 is TGTGCCAGCAGCCAAGGGGCGGCGGGGGGGCCGACGGCCTACGAGCAGTACTTC.

This chain joins TRBV12-2 and TRBJ1-2; TRBD1, the table's D call, lacks a check against the DNA. TRBV12-2 is given as a pseudogene. The CDR3 loop spans 18 amino acids. CDR3 residues: CASRLGRDRDTWHNGYTF. CDR3 coding DNA: TGTGCAAGTCGCTTAGGCCGGGACAGGGACACATGGCATAATGGCTACACCTTC.

This clone was picked up a small number of times. J is TRBJ1-2 and V is TRBV5-4, with D possibly matching TRBD1 (6 bases). Germline CDR1 and CDR2: SGHNT and YYREEE (reference sequence). V shed 0 bases and J shed 0 bases, with 9 bases lying between them. This CDR3 region has 15 residues. CDR3 in amino acids: CASSLDRATNYGYTF. The CDR3 DNA reads as TGTGCCAGCAGCTTGGACAGGGCCACTAACTATGGCTACACCTTC.

J is TRBJ2-5 and V is TRBV3-1 (or the pseudogene TRBV3-2); TRBD1 aligns across 8 bases. The CDR3 is made up of 19 amino acids. Germline V gives CDR1 LGHDT, CDR2 YNNKEL (reference sequence). Trimming cost V 5 bases and J 3 bases; bases outside gene matches: 20. CDR3 sequence reads: CASSSYQTSRTGIKETQYF. The CDR3 DNA reads TGTGCCAGCAGCTCATATCAAACAAGTAGGACAGGGATTAAAGAGACCCAGTACTTC.

The CDR3 loop reads CASSFHIASSTDTQYF. CDR3 nucleotides: TGTGCCAGCAGTTTCCACATCGCCTCTAGCACAGATACGCAGTATTTT. The chain carries TRBV6-5 and TRBJ2-3; D ambiguous. Trimming cost V 4 bases and J 0 bases, with 14 bases left between them. The CDR3 extends over 16 amino acids. Germline CDR1 is MNHEY and CDR2 is SVGAGI.

The gene calls are TRBV29-1 and TRBJ2-7, with 8 bases lining up with TRBD1. The germline V gene has CDR1 SQVTM and CDR2 ANQGSEA. With 3 bases clipped from V and 5 bases from J, the junction kept 6 bases outside the gene matches. The CDR3 is 13 residues long. The CDR3 sequence: CSVEGQAGNEQYF. The CDR3 coding sequence is TGCAGCGTTGAGGGACAGGCCGGCAACGAGCAGTACTTC.

This clone was observed once. The chain combines TRBV28 with TRBJ2-2, with a tentative D call TRBD1 (6 bases). The CDR3 consists of 17 residues. V lost 1 base and J 1 base, leaving 13 bases between the germline ends. Per germline, CDR1 MDHEN and CDR2 SYDVKM. This chain's CDR3 is CASSLSGAHQNTGELFF. The CDR3 DNA follows: TGTGCCAGCAGTTTATCAGGGGCCCATCAGAACACCGGGGAGCTGTTTTTT.

The V and J genes are TRBV7-2 and TRBJ2-1; D not resolved. Germline CDR1 is SGHTA and CDR2 is FQGNSA. The CDR3 spans 14 residues. Trimming took off 2 bases at V and 4 bases at J, with 9 bases between the two ends. The CDR3: CASSLRGTYNEQFF. The CDR3 nucleotides read TGTGCCAGCAGCTTACGCGGAACTTACAATGAGCAGTTCTTC. The full variable domain, completed using reference TRBV7-2 and TRBJ2-1, is GAGVSQSPSNKVTEKGKDVELRCDPISGHTALYWYRQSLGQGLEFLIYFQGNSAPDKSGLPSDRFSAERTGGSVSTLTIQRTQQEDSAVYLCASSLRGTYNEQFFGPGTRLTVL.

The CDR3 DNA sequence: TGTGCCAGCAAACAGTACGGGGAGCTGTTTTTT. It codes for CASKQYGELFF. The gene calls are TRBV12-3 or TRBV12-4 and TRBJ2-2; D unclear. The CDR3 totals 11 residues. The V end lost 7 bases, the J end lost 7 bases, and 7 bases lay between the germline ends.

The chain couples TRBV12-5 to TRBJ2-3, with 12 bases aligning to TRBD2. V dropped 2 bases and J dropped 6; count of bases not matched to a gene: 12. Per germline, CDR1 LGHNT and CDR2 FRNRAP. CDR3 length: 18 residues. CDR3 coding DNA: TGTGCTAGTGGTTTGTGGGAACTAGCGGGGGGACGGAAGGATACGCAGTATTTT. Protein sequence: CASGLWELAGGRKDTQYF.

The DNA for the CDR3 is TGTGCCAGCAGTTCCGGCGAAGTAGCCCTGAGGCATTCACCCCTCCACTTT. Encoded protein: CASSSGEVALRHSPLHF. The chain employs TRBV25-1 and TRBJ1-6; D gene uncertain. CDR3 length equals 17 residues. In germline, CDR1 is MGHDK, CDR2 SYGVNS. V gave up 5 bases and J gave up 8 bases, with 22 bases separating them. The whole variable domain, remainder taken from reference TRBV25-1 and TRBJ1-6, is EADIYQTPRYLVIGTGKKITLECSQTMGHDKMYWYQQDPGMELHLIHYSYGVNSTEKGDLSSESTVSRIRTEHFPLTLESARPSHTSQYLCASSSGEVALRHSPLHFGNGTRLTVT.

This clone showed up just once. This chain connects TRBV7-9 to TRBJ1-6; tentatively, D is TRBD1 (6 bases). The germline V and J ends were trimmed by 8 bases and 9 bases, with 17 bases remaining between them. The germline V gene has CDR1 SEHNR and CDR2 FQNEAQ (reference sequence). CDR3 size: 14 residues. This CDR3 is CASGRGSESSPLHF. The CDR3 bases are TGTGCCAGCGGCAGGGGTAGCGAGAGTTCACCCCTCCACTTT.

The rearrangement links TRBV7-2 to TRBJ2-1, with TRBD2 matching 9 bases. Trimming removed 1 base from V and 7 bases from J; junction bases left unmatched: 5. This CDR3 has 15 amino acids. Germline-derived CDR1 and CDR2 are SGHTA and FQGNSA. The CDR3 protein is CASSLVAGGWNEQFF. Written as DNA, the CDR3 is TGTGCCAGCAGCTTAGTGGCGGGGGGGTGGAATGAGCAGTTCTTC. Filled out from reference TRBV7-2 and TRBJ2-1, the complete variable domain reads GAGVSQSPSNKVTEKGKDVELRCDPISGHTALYWYRQSLGQGLEFLIYFQGNSAPDKSGLPSDRFSAERTGGSVSTLTIQRTQQEDSAVYLCASSLVAGGWNEQFFGPGTRLTVL.

This chain joins TRBV10-3 and TRBJ2-4; 11 nucleotides agree with TRBD2. The junction had 7 bases not matched to a gene; V was cut back by 6 bases and J by 0 bases. The CDR3 loop spans 17 amino acids. The germline gives CDR1 ENHRY, CDR2 SYGVKD. CDR3 region: CAISASGGPLAKNIQYF. CDR3 bases: TGTGCCATCAGCGCTAGCGGGGGGCCTCTAGCCAAAAACATTCAGTACTTC.

This chain links TRBV7-2 with TRBJ2-1, with 10 bases identical to TRBD2. V was pared by 5 bases and J by 6 bases, with 4 bases of the junction left unmatched. The germline CDR1 and CDR2 sequences are SGHTA and FQGNSA. CDR3 size: 14 residues. CDR3 region: CASSRSGGANEQFF. The CDR3 DNA is TGTGCCAGCAGCCGCAGCGGGGGGGCCAATGAGCAGTTCTTC.

The V call is TRBV4-1, the J call TRBJ2-7, with D maybe TRBD1 (5 bases). The V gene's germline CDR1 is MGHRA and CDR2 YSYEKL. V was shortened by 7 bases and J by 2 bases, with 15 bases between the two germline ends. The CDR3 has 14 residues. CDR3 protein: CASTSDRQTYEQYF. CDR3 nucleotide sequence: TGCGCCAGCACCTCAGATCGACAGACCTACGAGCAGTACTTC.

This chain uses TRBV12-3 or TRBV12-4 with TRBJ2-7, with D unclear. Trimming removed 5 bases at V and 2 bases at J, with 10 bases between. This CDR3 has 13 amino acids. DNA for the CDR3: TGTGCCAGCAGTGGTAGCTGGGCCTACGAGCAGTACTTC. This translates into CASSGSWAYEQYF.

The chain links TRBV7-5 to TRBJ2-1; the table names TRBD1, a call not compared with the DNA. TRBV7-5 is an annotated pseudogene. This CDR3 has 15 amino acids. CDR3 region: CARSLALTHNNEQFF. Here the CDR3 DNA reads TGTGCCAGAAGCTTAGCCCTCACCCACAACAATGAGCAGTTCTTC.

CDR3: CASSTGGQAGANVLTF. CDR3 in DNA: TGTGCCAGCAGCACCGGGGGACAGGCGGGGGCCAACGTCCTGACTTTC. The gene calls are TRBV5-4 and TRBJ2-6, with 8 bases lining up with TRBD1. The germline CDR1 and CDR2 sequences are SGHNT and YYREEE (reference sequence). V shed 4 bases and J 4 bases; nucleotides not matched to a gene: 7. CDR3 length: 16 residues.

This chain joins TRBV28 and TRBJ1-5, with D uncertain. CDR3 length: 14 amino acids. With 1 base removed from V and 4 bases from J, the gap between germline ends came to 8 bases. CDR1 is MDHEN and CDR2 is SYDVKM in the germline V gene. The CDR3 spells CASSLFSSNQPQHF. CDR3 nucleotide sequence: TGTGCCAGCAGTTTATTTAGCTCGAATCAGCCCCAGCATTTT.

The chain combines TRBV3-1 (or the pseudogene TRBV3-2) with TRBJ1-5; D is possibly TRBD1 (6 bases). The CDR3 has 15 residues. In germline, CDR1 is LGHDT, CDR2 YNNKEL (reference sequence). V shed 1 base and J shed 0 bases, with 7 bases lying between them. CDR3 coding DNA: TGTGCCAGCAGCCAAGGAGGGGGTAGCAATCAGCCCCAGCATTTT. This sequence encodes CASSQGGGSNQPQHF.

The chain is built from TRBV24-1 and TRBJ1-3; D remains ambiguous. Trimming took off 3 bases at V and 2 bases at J, with 7 bases between the two ends. Germline-derived CDR1 and CDR2 are KGHDR and SFDVKD. CDR3 length: 14 residues. The CDR3 sequence: CATSDPGTGNTIYF. For the CDR3, the DNA is TGTGCCACCAGTGATCCGGGGACTGGAAACACCATATATTTT.

The chain employs TRBV2 and TRBJ2-2; unclear D gene. The V gene lost 5 bases and the J gene lost 4 bases, with 8 bases spanning the gap. CDR1 is SNHLY and CDR2 is FYNNEI in the germline V gene. The CDR3 totals 13 residues. CDR3 loop: CASSPVTTGELFF. As DNA, the CDR3 is TGTGCCAGCAGTCCAGTTACCACCGGGGAGCTGTTTTTT.

This clone was detected only once. The J gene is TRBJ2-3, the V gene TRBV3-1 (or the pseudogene TRBV3-2); 8 bases match TRBD2. The trim removed 3 bases at V and 1 base at J, leaving 15 bases unmatched. CDR3 size: 19 residues. Germline CDR1 is LGHDT and CDR2 is YNNKEL (reference sequence). The CDR3, as DNA: TGTGCCAGCAGCCAGAAGGCCCCCGGGACTAGGGTTCGCACAGATACGCAGTATTTT. Amino acids: CASSQKAPGTRVRTDTQYF.

The chain recombines TRBV7-8 with TRBJ2-7; D call uncertain. Per germline, CDR1 SGHVS and CDR2 FQNEAQ. With 0 bases removed from V and 4 bases from J, the gap between germline ends came to 10 bases. The CDR3 is made up of 14 amino acids. CDR3 loop: CASSLATRGYEQYF. The CDR3 nucleotides read TGTGCCAGCAGCTTAGCGACCCGCGGTTACGAGCAGTACTTC. The entire variable domain, with the rest obtained from reference TRBV7-8 and TRBJ2-7, is as follows: GAGVSQSPRYKVAKRGQDVALRCDPISGHVSLFWYQQALGQGPEFLTYFQNEAQLDKSGLPSDRFFAERPEGSVSTLKIQRTQQEDSAVYLCASSLATRGYEQYFGPGTRLTVT.